This T cell receptor (beta chain) was profiled in a study of yellow fever vaccine responses in identical twins. Concerning this clonotype: Its antigen is undetermined.

Broader study findings: On the reported evidence, twins' vaccine T cell responses seemed partly convergent and partly personalized.

MiXCR, run by TCRdb on the RT-PCR reads, gives a single entry per CDR3 protein. In the table there are around 2,500 distinct CDR3 sequences, about 80% of which are singletons. Germline V lookup: CDR1 MGHDK, CDR2 SYGVNS. This CDR3 is 10 amino acids long. Trimming took off 7 bases at V and 6 bases at J, with 4 bases between the two ends. The receptor's source is a female donor who received the yellow fever vaccine. The rearrangement links TRBV25-1 to TRBJ2-1; unclear D gene. The input for sequencing was T cells from blood (PBMCs), unsorted or a sorted subset (not recorded which), taken before or after yellow fever vaccination (not recorded which). The CDR3 DNA reads TGTGCCAGCATGGGCAATGAGCAGTTCTTC. It specifies CASMGNEQFF. The variable domain in full, completed from reference TRBV25-1 and TRBJ2-1, reads EADIYQTPRYLVIGTGKKITLECSQTMGHDKMYWYQQDPGMELHLIHYSYGVNSTEKGDLSSESTVSRIRTEHFPLTLESARPSHTSQYLCASMGNEQFFGPGTRLTVL.